The 13 T cell receptor beta chains reported below all come from one sample, sequenced in a study of cytomegalovirus exposure and HLA in healthy donors. The PCR contained 60 Vbeta and 13 Jbeta primers. The table came from immunoSEQ multiplex PCR; TCRdb's copy has only in-frame clones and leaves some out. The data show 140,000 or so clones, around 9.6% seen once. The sequencing input was PBMCs. The receptors stem from a male donor in good health and CMV-seronegative.

This clone has just a few counts. The genes are TRBV4-3 and TRBJ2-7, with D maybe TRBD2 (5 bases). Trimming cost V 0 bases and J 3 bases, with 9 bases left between them. The germline V gene encodes CDR1 LGHNA and CDR2 YSLEER. CDR3 length: 14 amino acids. CDR3 DNA sequence: TGCGCCAGCAGCCAAGATCTAGAGGGCTACGAGCAGTACTTC. Translation gives CASSQDLEGYEQYF.

A few counts support this clone. The CDR3 region has the DNA TGTGCCAGCAGTCGACAGCGTTACGAGCAGTACTTC. It translates to CASSRQRYEQYF. The chain uses TRBV7-2 and TRBJ2-7; tentatively, D is TRBD1 (5 bases). Germline loops: CDR1 SGHTA, CDR2 FQGNSA. The V gene lost 6 bases and the J gene lost 4 bases, with 10 bases spanning the gap. The CDR3 is 12 residues long.

The chain has TRBV5-4 and TRBJ2-5; 14 bases are shared with TRBD2. CDR1 is SGHNT, CDR2 YYREEE, per germline (reference sequence). The CDR3 loop spans 16 amino acids. Trimming cost V 4 bases and J 9 bases; bases outside gene matches: 11. DNA of the CDR3: TGTGCCAGCAGCCGGACTAGCGGGGGGTCCCAGGAGGCCCAGTACTTC. Translation: CASSRTSGGSQEAQYF.

In this sample, this clone turned up a few times. The genes are TRBV28 and TRBJ1-4, with TRBD1 matching over 11 bases. Trimming took 5 bases from V and 0 from J; bases not matched to a gene: 8. This CDR3 contains 18 residues. Germline V CDR1 and CDR2: MDHEN, SYDVKM. The CDR3 here is CASSRDRGGMATNEKLFF. The CDR3 DNA reads as TGTGCCAGCAGTCGGGACAGGGGGGGAATGGCAACTAATGAAAAACTGTTTTTT.

This clone was seen only a few times. The chain joins TRBV2 to TRBJ1-5; 8 nucleotides line up with TRBD1. This CDR3 region has 15 residues. Germline values: CDR1 SNHLY, CDR2 FYNNEI. Unmatched junction bases numbered 10, after V lost 5 bases and J lost 7 bases. The CDR3 DNA sequence: TGTGCCAGCAGTCTAAATGCAGGGGGCTGGCAGCCCCAGCATTTT. As protein: CASSLNAGGWQPQHF.

The chain joins TRBV6-6 to TRBJ1-1; 7 bases line up with TRBD1. Germline V gene sequence: CDR1 MNHNY, CDR2 SVGAGI (reference sequence). The CDR3 loop spans 14 amino acids. With 5 bases clipped from V and 5 bases from J, the junction kept 8 bases outside the gene matches. The CDR3 reads CASSPIRGETEAFF. CDR3 nucleotides: TGTGCCAGCAGTCCGATCAGGGGGGAAACTGAAGCTTTCTTT.

The chain uses TRBV28 and TRBJ1-1, with 11 bases identical to TRBD1. With V trimmed by 6 bases and J by 7 bases, 7 bases remained unmatched. The CDR3 consists of 14 residues. Germline V gene sequence: CDR1 MDHEN, CDR2 SYDVKM. The CDR3 nucleotides read TGTGCCAGCAGGGGCGGGGGACAGGGGGTTGAAGCTTTCTTT. Translating gives CASRGGGQGVEAFF.

This CDR3 is CASSEVGQGSGSYEQYF. In DNA, the CDR3 is TGTGCCAGCAGTGAAGTGGGCCAAGGTAGCGGGTCCTACGAGCAGTACTTC. V gene TRBV6-1 combines with J gene TRBJ2-7, with 7 bases that match TRBD2. The CDR3 is made up of 17 amino acids. CDR1 is MNHNS and CDR2 is SASEGT in the germline V gene. With 1 base clipped from V and 1 base from J, the junction kept 10 bases outside the gene matches.

This clone was seen a handful of times. This sequence joins TRBV5-1 and TRBJ1-2, with 7 positions matching TRBD1. The CDR3 has 15 residues. Germline assignment: CDR1 SGHRS and CDR2 YFSETQ. The V gene end was trimmed by 6 bases and the J gene end by 2 bases; junction bases not matched to a gene: 10. The CDR3 loop is CASTSPGQNNYGYTF. CDR3 nucleotide sequence: TGCGCCAGCACGTCCCCGGGACAGAACAACTATGGCTACACCTTC.

The chain uses TRBV27 and TRBJ1-1; D is perhaps TRBD1 (5 bases). V lost 6 bases and J 1 base, leaving 24 bases between the germline ends. Germline V gene sequence: CDR1 MNHEY, CDR2 SMNVEV (reference sequence). The CDR3 consists of 18 residues. CDR3 nucleotide sequence: TGTGCCAGCAGCCCTCAAGTACTTTTCGACAGACCGAACACTGAAGCTTTCTTT. Encoded protein: CASSPQVLFDRPNTEAFF.

This clone appeared a few times. J is TRBJ2-7 and V is TRBV28; TRBD2 might be the D (5 bases). The CDR3 has 15 residues. Germline V gives CDR1 MDHEN, CDR2 SYDVKM. Trimming shortened V by 3 bases and J by 4 bases, and 16 bases separated the two germline ends. CDR3 nucleotide sequence: TGTGCCAGCAGTTTGGCGCGCCCGCGCGGGTACGAGCAGTACTTC. Protein product: CASSLARPRGYEQYF. Complete variable domain (other parts from reference TRBV28 and TRBJ2-7): DVKVTQSSRYLVKRTGEKVFLECVQDMDHENMFWYRQDPGLGLRLIYFSYDVKMKEKGDIPEGYSVSREKKERFSLILESASTNQTSMYLCASSLARPRGYEQYFGPGTRLTVT.

The chain has TRBV11-2 and TRBJ1-1; a weak D match, TRBD1 (5 bases). The V end was cut by 5 bases, the J end by 3 bases, with 13 bases between. The germline V gene encodes CDR1 SGHAT and CDR2 FQNNGV. The CDR3 has 14 amino acids. CDR3 protein: CASSPIFRDTEAFF. The CDR3 DNA is TGTGCCAGCAGCCCGATATTCAGGGACACTGAAGCTTTCTTT. Drawing the rest from reference TRBV11-2 and TRBJ1-1, the complete variable domain is EAGVAQSPRYKIIEKRQSVAFWCNPISGHATLYWYQQILGQGPKLLIQFQNNGVVDDSQLPKDRFSAERLKGVDSTLKIQPAKLEDSAVYLCASSPIFRDTEAFFGQGTRLTVV.

This clone was detected a few times. The chain uses TRBV7-3 and TRBJ2-2; D remains ambiguous. CDR1 is SGHTA and CDR2 is FQGTGA in the germline V gene. The CDR3 has 12 residues. Deletions cut 5 bases from V and 7 bases from J, with 8 bases between. CDR3 sequence reads: CASSTRSGELFF. DNA for the CDR3: TGTGCCAGCAGCACCCGGAGCGGGGAGCTGTTTTTT.